This TCR beta chain was sequenced during a study of untreated major depressive disorder. Study-wide results and limits: TRBV05-01 (Vbeta 5.1) usage was higher in CD4+ T cells of depressed patients than controls.

Patients scored at least 18 on the Hamilton Depression Scale with DSM-IV major depression. Germline trimming cut 2 bases from V and 3 bases from J; bases unmatched to any gene: 7. CDR3 length equals 18 residues. Looked up from germline, CDR1 is SGHTA and CDR2 is FQGNSA. About this clone itself: Its antigen is still unknown.

Data came from immunoSEQ multiplex PCR; TCRdb stores just in-frame clones and leaves some out. The profile covers under 15,000 clones, with around 90% appearing a single time and 0.75% to 0.9% taken by the ten largest. Sample: CD4+ T cells from PBMCs. The chain combines TRBV7-2 with TRBJ2-3, with 14 nucleotides matching TRBD2. The sequence came from a man aged 25-45 years with major depressive disorder. CDR3 in DNA: TGTGCCAGCAGCTTACGCCGCCGGACTAGCGGGGGGACAGATACGCAGTATTTT. Its translation: CASSLRRRTSGGTDTQYF.